These 14 T cell receptor beta chains were sequenced from one sample in a study of PD-L1 blockade in urothelial cancer (dated 2017 in TCRdb). In light of the paper, this sample's time point label describes: pretreatment peripheral blood. Library creation used the immunoSEQ multiplex PCR assay. Not all clones reach the TCRdb copy of this immuneACCESS table, which keeps in-frame sequences only. Checked studies attribute under half of the gap to unresolved V genes and leave the rest unexplained. The sample table lists around 45,000 clones, approximately 80% of them with a count of one. Around 15% of the sample lies in the top ten. Sequenced material: PBMCs, taken around atezolizumab (anti-PD-L1) treatment. The receptors originated from a man in his sixties with urothelial cancer.

This clone appeared once. The chain employs TRBV7-9 and TRBJ2-4; TRBD1 aligns across 8 bases. J lost 6 bases, V lost 5 bases, and 9 bases had no gene match. CDR1 SEHNR and CDR2 FQNEAQ come from the germline V gene (reference sequence). This CDR3 comprises 15 residues. The CDR3 is CASSPDRGYGNIQYF. CDR3 coding DNA: TGTGCCAGCAGCCCAGACAGGGGATACGGAAACATTCAGTACTTC.

The V call is TRBV9, the J call TRBJ1-3, with TRBD1 matching 8 bases. The CDR3 is 16 residues long. Germline CDR1 reads SGDLS; CDR2 reads YYNGEE. The V gene end was trimmed by 7 bases and the J gene end by 2 bases; junction bases not matched to a gene: 11. The chain's CDR3 is CASGQGARGTGNTIYF. As DNA, the CDR3 is TGTGCCAGCGGTCAGGGGGCGCGGGGGACTGGAAACACCATATATTTT.

The chain employs TRBV4-3 and TRBJ2-7; 8 positions match TRBD1. This CDR3 is built from 16 residues. Trimming at V came to 2 bases and at J to 0 bases, leaving 6 bases not matched to a gene. Germline CDR1 reads LGHNA; CDR2 reads YSLEER. Here the CDR3 DNA reads TGCGCCAGCAGCCAATCGGACAGGGAAATCTCCTACGAGCAGTACTTC. It yields the protein CASSQSDREISYEQYF.

This clone was seen once. The V and J genes are TRBV11-2 and TRBJ2-5; perhaps TRBD2 as D (6 bases). Trimming took 4 bases from V and 5 from J, leaving 17 bases between them. The CDR3 runs 15 residues. CDR1 and CDR2 (germline): SGHAT, FQNNGV. The CDR3 DNA reads TGTGCCAGCAGCTGGCAGGGTGGAGGGAGGGAGACCCAGTACTTC. It is translated as CASSWQGGGRETQYF.

The chain combines TRBV10-3 with TRBJ2-1, with TRBD2 matching 11 bases. V dropped 8 bases and J dropped 9; count of bases not matched to a gene: 15. Germline V lookup: CDR1 ENHRY, CDR2 SYGVKD. This CDR3 spans 16 amino acids. The CDR3, as DNA: TGTGCCATCCGAGGGCTAGCGGGAGGCACACGTGGTGAGCAGTTCTTC. It is translated as CAIRGLAGGTRGEQFF.

The V and J genes are TRBV6-6 and TRBJ1-2, with 8 bases fitting TRBD1. The V gene end was trimmed by 6 bases and the J gene end by 8 bases; junction bases not matched to a gene: 5. Per the germline V gene, CDR1 is MNHNY and CDR2 is SVGAGI (reference sequence). CDR3 length: 12 residues. The CDR3 is CASSTGGVGYTF. The CDR3, as DNA: TGTGCCAGCAGCACAGGGGGGGTGGGCTACACCTTC.

The chain uses TRBV5-1 and TRBJ2-1; the match to TRBD1 covers 7 bases. V gave up 6 bases and J gave up 3 bases; unmatched junction bases: 3. The CDR3 extends over 13 amino acids. Germline V gives CDR1 SGHRS, CDR2 YFSETQ. The DNA for the CDR3 is TGCGCCAGCATGGGGGACAGCTACAATGAGCAGTTCTTC. It codes for CASMGDSYNEQFF. Based on the CDR3 plus reference TRBV5-1 and TRBJ2-1, the full variable domain is KAGVTQTPRYLIKTRGQQVTLSCSPISGHRSVSWYQQTPGQGLQFLFEYFSETQRNKGNFPGRFSGRQFSNSRSEMNVSTLELGDSALYLCASMGDSYNEQFFGPGTRLTVL.

This chain joins TRBV21-1 and TRBJ2-3; the table names TRBD2, a call not compared with the DNA. TRBV21-1 is tagged as a pseudogene. The CDR3 is made up of 16 amino acids. CDR3 DNA sequence: TGTGCCAGCAGCAAAATTGGGCGGGGGGGCACAGATACGCAGTATTTT. Protein: CASSKIGRGGTDTQYF.

As DNA, the CDR3 is TGCGCCAGCCAGGCAGGACAGCGACAAACCTACGAGCAGTACTTC. Translating it yields CASQAGQRQTYEQYF. The chain couples TRBV5-1 to TRBJ2-7, with TRBD1 as a possible D gene (6 bases). V lost 7 bases and J 2 bases, leaving 19 bases between the germline ends. From germline, CDR1 is SGHRS and CDR2 YFSETQ. The CDR3 extends over 15 amino acids. The variable domain in full, with the rest retrieved from reference TRBV5-1 and TRBJ2-7, is KAGVTQTPRYLIKTRGQQVTLSCSPISGHRSVSWYQQTPGQGLQFLFEYFSETQRNKGNFPGRFSGRQFSNSRSEMNVSTLELGDSALYLCASQAGQRQTYEQYFGPGTRLTVT.

V gene TRBV5-1 combines with J gene TRBJ2-2; TRBD2 is a possible D gene (6 bases). Trimming left V 1 base short and J 4 bases short, with 17 bases between. Germline assignment: CDR1 SGHRS and CDR2 YFSETQ. The CDR3 extends over 17 amino acids. This CDR3 reads CASSLSIRGGPTGELFF. The CDR3 DNA reads as TGCGCCAGCAGCTTGAGCATCCGGGGAGGCCCCACCGGGGAGCTGTTTTTT.

This chain joins TRBV5-1 and TRBJ2-2, with 10 bases matching TRBD2. CDR1 is SGHRS, CDR2 YFSETQ, per germline. The CDR3 runs to 15 residues. The ends lost 4 bases at V and 7 bases at J; junction bases unmatched: 7. In nucleotides, the CDR3 is TGCGCCAGCAGCCCCGGGACTAGCGTTAACGGGGAGCTGTTTTTT. It translates to CASSPGTSVNGELFF.

This chain connects TRBV11-2 to TRBJ2-1; 7 bases align to TRBD2. Germline lookup yields CDR1 SGHAT and CDR2 FQNNGV. The V segment lost 7 bases and the J segment 0 bases; nucleotides outside the gene matches: 3. The CDR3 is 14 residues long. The CDR3 is CASTTSDSYNEQFF. The CDR3 nucleotides read TGTGCCAGCACTACTAGCGACTCCTACAATGAGCAGTTCTTC.

V usage is TRBV5-4 and J usage is TRBJ1-1; D is possibly TRBD1 (6 bases). The V gene's germline CDR1 is SGHNT and CDR2 YYREEE (reference sequence). The V end lost 3 bases, the J end lost 3 bases, and 15 bases lay between the germline ends. The CDR3 contains 15 residues. In DNA form, the CDR3 reads TGTGCCAGCAGCTCCTTCGAGCGGGGGCACACTGAAGCTTTCTTT. Translating it yields CASSSFERGHTEAFF.

The gene calls are TRBV15 and TRBJ2-1, with D tentatively TRBD1 (6 bases). The CDR3 totals 17 residues. Germline V lookup: CDR1 LNHNV, CDR2 YYDKDF (reference sequence). Trimming took 1 base from V and 1 from J, leaving 14 bases between them. This CDR3 reads CATSRGGGTGSYNEQFF. CDR3 nucleotide sequence: TGTGCCACCAGCAGAGGGGGTGGCACAGGGTCCTACAATGAGCAGTTCTTC.